The 4 T cell receptor beta chains reported below all come from one sample, sequenced in a study of OX40 agonist ivuxolimab in advanced cancers. Sequencing was performed with immunoSEQ multiplex PCR; in TCRdb, only in-frame clones are kept and a portion is missing. The repertoire has tens of thousands of clones, approximately 79% of them found once; the top ten carry 11%. This material consisted of CD4+ or CD8+ T cells sorted from blood, taken in a trial of the OX40 agonist ivuxolimab. Source of these receptors: an adult with an advanced solid tumor such as melanoma, head and neck, liver or kidney cancer.

The chain carries TRBV6-6 and TRBJ2-3, with D tentatively TRBD2 (6 bases). The CDR3 is made up of 16 amino acids. Trimming took off 3 bases at V and 0 bases at J, with 13 bases between the two ends. CDR1 is MNHNY and CDR2 is SVGAGI in the germline V gene (reference sequence). The chain's CDR3 is CASSYLGGMSTDTQYF. CDR3 in DNA: TGTGCCAGCAGTTATCTCGGCGGGATGAGCACAGATACGCAGTATTTT.

This clone has more than one count but fewer than ten. The gene calls are TRBV27 and TRBJ1-5, with no clear D. This CDR3 region has 11 residues. The germline CDR1 and CDR2 sequences are MNHEY and SMNVEV (reference sequence). Trimming stripped 8 bases from V and 3 bases from J, with 5 bases between. CDR3 bases: TGTGCCAGCGGTTACAATCAGCCCCAGCATTTT. Its translation: CASGYNQPQHF.

The chain recombines TRBV19 with TRBJ1-5; D not certain. Looked up from germline, CDR1 is LNHDA and CDR2 is SQIVND (reference sequence). V gave up 3 bases and J gave up 4 bases, with 7 bases separating them. The CDR3 length is 13 residues. Here the CDR3 reads CASSISGNQPQHF. The CDR3 DNA sequence: TGTGCCAGTAGTATTTCGGGGAATCAGCCCCAGCATTTT.

This rearrangement joins TRBV28 to TRBJ2-3; tentative D call: TRBD1 (6 bases). Germline assignment: CDR1 MDHEN and CDR2 SYDVKM. This CDR3 is built from 19 residues. Trimming took 4 bases from V and 5 from J, leaving 28 bases between them. CDR3 sequence (DNA): TGTGCCAGCAGTTCCCCCTCGTCTACGCTAGGGGGAAGTATAGATACGCAGTATTTT. This encodes CASSSPSSTLGGSIDTQYF.